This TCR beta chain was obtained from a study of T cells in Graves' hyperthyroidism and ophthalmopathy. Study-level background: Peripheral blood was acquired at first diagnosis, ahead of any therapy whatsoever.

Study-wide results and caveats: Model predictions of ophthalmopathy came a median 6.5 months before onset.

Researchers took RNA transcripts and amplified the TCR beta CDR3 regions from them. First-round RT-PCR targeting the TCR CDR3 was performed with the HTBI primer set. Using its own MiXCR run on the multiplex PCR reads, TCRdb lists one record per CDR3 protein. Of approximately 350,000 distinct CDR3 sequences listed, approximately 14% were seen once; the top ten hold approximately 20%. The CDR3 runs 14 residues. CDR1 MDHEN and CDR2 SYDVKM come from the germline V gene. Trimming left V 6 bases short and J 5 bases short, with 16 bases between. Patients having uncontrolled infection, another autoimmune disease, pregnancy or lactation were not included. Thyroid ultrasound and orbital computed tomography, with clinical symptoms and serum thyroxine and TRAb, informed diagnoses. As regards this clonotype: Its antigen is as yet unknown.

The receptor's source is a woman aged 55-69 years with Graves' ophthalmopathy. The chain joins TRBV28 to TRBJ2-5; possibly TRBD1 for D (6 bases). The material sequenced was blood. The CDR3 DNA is TGTGCCAGCAGCTCCGACAGGATCTGGGAGACCCAGTACTTC. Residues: CASSSDRIWETQYF.